This T cell receptor beta chain was profiled in a study of post-analysis software for immune sequencing data. Study in general: Patients had relapsing-remitting, secondary progressive or progressive-relapsing multiple sclerosis; some lacked subtype.

The sample holds a few counts of this clonotype. Its antigen is not known. Unique molecular identifiers tagged the TCR beta cDNA libraries. Each CDR3 protein is one row after TCRdb ran MiXCR on the PCR reads. The sample yields roughly 730,000 distinct CDR3 sequences, roughly 30% seen once. Germline lookup yields CDR1 LGHDT and CDR2 YNNKEL (reference sequence). The CDR3 length is 15 residues. Trimming at V came to 2 bases and at J to 9 bases, leaving 11 bases not matched to a gene. Regarding the study as a whole: People with multiple sclerosis had a significantly lower normalized Chao1 diversity than controls did. Five or six TRBV segments were more frequent in patients than controls; TRBV5-6, TRBV5-1 and TRBV20-1 belonged to this group. The authors found that F measure strongly co-clustered same-batch samples.

The chain recombines TRBV3-1 with TRBJ2-5; TRBD2 aligns across 8 bases. The TCR sequence derives from a girl aged 10 to 17 with multiple sclerosis. The sequenced material came from blood. CDR3 sequence: CASSQIQSGGEAQYF. CDR3 bases: TGTGCCAGCAGCCAAATCCAGAGCGGGGGTGAGGCCCAGTACTTC.